A single sample gave rise to the 23 T cell receptor beta chains below, sequenced in a study of shared clonotypes between healthy human individuals. Only in-frame clones appear in the TCRdb table, and some are missing; sequencing was by immunoSEQ multiplex PCR. Of around 1,100,000 clones listed, roughly 77% are singletons. Sequencing input: memory CD4+ T cells from PBMCs. Documented subset: CD45RA-negative fraction. The receptors originated from a man younger than 35 in good health. Some clones in this sample may be carry-over from other donors' samples.

This sequence joins TRBV11-2 and TRBJ2-1; maybe TRBD1 (7 bases). The CDR3 contains 16 residues. V dropped 1 base and J dropped 2 bases, with 12 bases sitting between them. Germline V gene lookup returns CDR1 SGHAT and CDR2 FQNNGV. The CDR3 loop reads CASSLAPRGAYNEQFF. The DNA of the CDR3 is TGTGCCAGCAGCTTAGCCCCCAGGGGGGCCTACAATGAGCAGTTCTTC.

DNA of the CDR3: TGTGCCAGCAGTAACAACGGGGTGAACACTGAAGCTTTCTTT. Amino acid sequence: CASSNNGVNTEAFF. The gene calls are TRBV6-5 and TRBJ1-1, with no clear D. CDR1 is MNHEY and CDR2 is SVGAGI in the germline V gene. CDR3 length: 14 amino acids. V was clipped by 5 bases and J by 0 bases, with 10 bases between them.

This clone was seen just once. The chain carries TRBV2 and TRBJ1-2; TRBD1 is a possible D gene (6 bases). Germline V gives CDR1 SNHLY, CDR2 FYNNEI. V lost 3 bases and J 4 bases, leaving 12 bases between the germline ends. This CDR3 has 14 amino acids. The CDR3 here is CASSEDRSVYGYTF. CDR3 bases: TGTGCCAGCAGTGAGGACAGATCAGTCTATGGCTACACCTTC.

The chain employs TRBV4-1 and TRBJ1-5; 9 bases are a match to TRBD1. Germline V CDR1 and CDR2: MGHRA, YSYEKL. CDR3 length equals 17 residues. The J segment lost 5 bases and the V segment lost 4 bases, leaving 12 bases of the junction unmatched. The CDR3 loop reads CASSPRWGTGYDQPQHF. In nucleotides, the CDR3 is TGCGCCAGCAGCCCCCGATGGGGGACAGGGTACGATCAGCCCCAGCATTTT.

This clone was seen a single time. This chain links TRBV14 with TRBJ1-3; 8 bases agree with TRBD1. Unmatched junction bases numbered 10, after V lost 3 bases and J lost 0 bases. The V gene's germline CDR1 is SGHDN and CDR2 FVKESK. The CDR3 extends over 18 amino acids. CDR3 in DNA: TGTGCCAGCAGCCAGGGACCAGGGGGCTTCATCTCTGGAAACACCATATATTTT. This codes for CASSQGPGGFISGNTIYF.

V is TRBV4-1 and J is TRBJ1-5; TRBD1 might be the D (5 bases). CDR1 is MGHRA and CDR2 is YSYEKL in the germline V gene. V was clipped by 0 bases and J by 7 bases, with 16 bases between them. The CDR3 extends over 16 amino acids. The CDR3 nucleotides are TGCGCCAGCAGCCAAGACCTTTGGGGGTCCACGCAGCCCCAGCATTTT. This encodes CASSQDLWGSTQPQHF.

This rearrangement joins TRBV21-1 to TRBJ2-2; the table assigns TRBD2, which was not confirmed against the DNA. TRBV21-1 is a recognized pseudogene. The CDR3 runs to 16 residues. In DNA form, the CDR3 reads TGTGCCAGCAGCAAAAGGCTAGCGGGATTCACCGGGGAGCTGTTTTTT. Its translation is CASSKRLAGFTGELFF.

This clone was detected a few times. The rearrangement joins TRBV28 to TRBJ2-1, with D perhaps TRBD2 (6 bases). V lost 5 bases and J 8 bases, leaving 16 bases between the germline ends. This CDR3 has 14 amino acids. Germline assignment: CDR1 MDHEN and CDR2 SYDVKM. Here the CDR3 reads CASSVRRDGHEQFF. In DNA form, the CDR3 reads TGTGCCAGCAGTGTGAGGAGGGATGGACATGAGCAGTTCTTC.

CDR3 sequence (DNA): TGTGCCAGCAGCTCGACAGAGAACACTGAAGCTTTCTTT. Residues: CASSSTENTEAFF. The rearrangement joins TRBV2 to TRBJ1-1, with D perhaps TRBD1 (5 bases). In germline, CDR1 is SNHLY, CDR2 FYNNEI. The CDR3 is made up of 13 amino acids. Trimming cost V 6 bases and J 1 base, with 9 bases left between them.

V usage is TRBV7-2 and J usage is TRBJ2-7, with unresolved D. CDR3 length: 17 amino acids. Trimming shortened V by 5 bases and J by 0 bases, and 20 bases separated the two germline ends. Germline assignment: CDR1 SGHTA and CDR2 FQGNSA. As DNA, the CDR3 is TGTGCCAGCAGCCGGTGGGGTGGCCTGTCCAGCTCCTACGAGCAGTACTTC. This encodes CASSRWGGLSSSYEQYF.

The rearrangement uses TRBV6-9 and TRBJ2-7; D gene unclear. Germline CDR1 MNHGY, CDR2 SVAAGI. CDR3 size: 16 residues. Trimming removed 4 bases at V and 2 bases at J, with 18 bases between. The CDR3 DNA sequence: TGTGCCAGCAGTTCCCTCAAAAAGGGTGGACCCTACGAGCAGTACTTC. As protein: CASSSLKKGGPYEQYF.

The V gene is TRBV2, the J gene TRBJ2-7; D is unclear. V was shortened by 6 bases and J by 4 bases, with 7 bases between the two germline ends. The germline V gene encodes CDR1 SNHLY and CDR2 FYNNEI. The CDR3 loop spans 11 amino acids. CDR3 amino acids: CASRALYEQYF. Written as DNA, the CDR3 is TGTGCCAGCAGAGCTTTGTACGAGCAGTACTTC.

This clone was picked up one time. V gene TRBV6-1 combines with J gene TRBJ2-7, with 11 bases identical to TRBD2. The J segment lost 9 bases and the V segment lost 0 bases, leaving 10 bases of the junction unmatched. The CDR3 is 16 residues long. Germline lookup yields CDR1 MNHNS and CDR2 SASEGT. CDR3: CASSEAVTSGIWGQYF. In DNA form, the CDR3 reads TGTGCCAGCAGTGAAGCGGTGACTAGCGGGATTTGGGGGCAGTACTTC.

This sequence joins TRBV4-3 and TRBJ2-5; TRBD1 agrees at 7 bases. The CDR3 length is 15 residues. Germline V CDR1 and CDR2: LGHNA, YSLEER. V was pared by 4 bases and J by 4 bases, with 9 bases of the junction left unmatched. CDR3 coding DNA: TGCGCCAGCAGCCGGGGCGAGGCAGGGGGAGAGACCCAGTACTTC. Translated, it gives CASSRGEAGGETQYF.

The chain recombines TRBV11-2 with TRBJ2-7, with TRBD2 identical over 7 bases. This CDR3 is 14 amino acids long. Germline lookup yields CDR1 SGHAT and CDR2 FQNNGV. V shed 8 bases and J 4 bases; nucleotides not matched to a gene: 11. The CDR3 coding sequence is TGTGCCAGCGCCTCTGCGGGGGTTAGTTACGAGCAGTACTTC. Translation: CASASAGVSYEQYF.

This chain links TRBV9 with TRBJ2-2, with D perhaps matching TRBD1 (5 bases). V lost 0 bases to trimming and J lost 7 bases, with 10 bases between them. Germline loops: CDR1 SGDLS, CDR2 YYNGEE. The CDR3 runs to 14 residues. CDR3 protein: CASSVAAQGGELFF. The CDR3 region has the DNA TGTGCCAGCAGCGTAGCTGCCCAGGGCGGGGAGCTGTTTTTT.

The V gene is TRBV29-1, the J gene TRBJ1-2; no clear D gene. This CDR3 contains 12 residues. Germline assignment: CDR1 SQVTM and CDR2 ANQGSEA. Trimming shortened V by 6 bases and J by 0 bases, and 8 bases separated the two germline ends. In DNA form, the CDR3 reads TGCAGCGTCTCATATTCTAACTATGGCTACACCTTC. Its protein product is CSVSYSNYGYTF. The variable domain in full, with the rest retrieved from reference TRBV29-1 and TRBJ1-2, is SAVISQKPSRDICQRGTSLTIQCQVDSQVTMMFWYRQQPGQSLTLIATANQGSEATYESGFVIDKFPISRPNLTFSTLTVSNMSPEDSSIYLCSVSYSNYGYTFGSGTRLTVV.

Worth noting for this clone: A read error is possible here, since a much larger clone lies one base away. For the CDR3, the DNA is TGTGCCAGCAGCTTACCAGGGCGGTCCGGGGAGCTGTTTTTT. Translating it yields CASSLPGRSGELFF. This chain links TRBV7-3 with TRBJ2-2; D might be TRBD1 (5 bases). The CDR3 has 14 amino acids. Trimming cost V 2 bases and J 6 bases, with 10 bases left between them. The germline gives CDR1 SGHTA, CDR2 FQGTGA. The full variable domain, with the rest looked up from reference TRBV7-3 and TRBJ2-2, is GAGVSQTPSNKVTEKGKYVELRCDPISGHTALYWYRQSLGQGPEFLIYFQGTGAADDSGLPNDRFFAVRPEGSVSTLKIQRTERGDSAVYLCASSLPGRSGELFFGEGSRLTVL.

This clone was observed many times. Other DNA sequences in this sample translate to the same CDR3. The chain joins TRBV11-2 to TRBJ2-2; the D gene is possibly TRBD1 (6 bases). The CDR3 covers 16 residues. The V end was cut by 5 bases, the J end by 3 bases, with 16 bases between. In germline, CDR1 is SGHAT, CDR2 FQNNGV. The CDR3 bases are TGTGCCAGCAGCCTATTGGGGGCAGGGGACACCGGGGAGCTGTTTTTT. The encoded protein is CASSLLGAGDTGELFF. The full variable domain, with the rest looked up from reference TRBV11-2 and TRBJ2-2, is EAGVAQSPRYKIIEKRQSVAFWCNPISGHATLYWYQQILGQGPKLLIQFQNNGVVDDSQLPKDRFSAERLKGVDSTLKIQPAKLEDSAVYLCASSLLGAGDTGELFFGEGSRLTVL.

This clone has just one count. V gene TRBV6-6 combines with J gene TRBJ2-5; 8 bases are shared with TRBD1. Germline lookup yields CDR1 MNHNY and CDR2 SVGAGI (reference sequence). V shed 5 bases, J shed 4 bases, and the junction held 12 bases outside the gene matches. The CDR3 consists of 16 residues. Written as DNA, the CDR3 is TGTGCCAGCAGTCTGGGAACAGGGGGGAGAGCAGAGACCCAGTACTTC. As protein: CASSLGTGGRAETQYF.

This chain joins TRBV6-1 and TRBJ2-7; 10 nucleotides agree with TRBD2. Germline V gives CDR1 MNHNS, CDR2 SASEGT. The CDR3 consists of 14 residues. The V segment lost 8 bases and the J segment 3 bases; nucleotides outside the gene matches: 7. The CDR3 sequence is CASSSSGGLYEQYF. The CDR3 nucleotides read TGTGCCAGCTCGTCTAGCGGGGGCCTCTACGAGCAGTACTTC.

The CDR3 nucleotides read TGCGCCAGCAGGAAAAACCAAGAGACCCAGTACTTC. Amino acids: CASRKNQETQYF. The chain couples TRBV10-1 to TRBJ2-5; no reliable D call. Trimming pared 6 bases from V and 0 bases from J, leaving 5 bases between. Germline-derived CDR1 and CDR2 are WNHNN and SYGVQD (reference sequence). The CDR3 is 12 amino acids.

This clone appeared once. The CDR3 reads CASSGVLNYGYTF. For the CDR3, the DNA is TGTGCCAGCAGTGGGGTCTTAAACTATGGCTACACCTTC. J is TRBJ1-2 and V is TRBV6-1; D is undetermined. The germline V gene has CDR1 MNHNS and CDR2 SASEGT. CDR3 size: 13 residues. V was cut by 4 bases and J by 2 bases, with 8 bases left in between.